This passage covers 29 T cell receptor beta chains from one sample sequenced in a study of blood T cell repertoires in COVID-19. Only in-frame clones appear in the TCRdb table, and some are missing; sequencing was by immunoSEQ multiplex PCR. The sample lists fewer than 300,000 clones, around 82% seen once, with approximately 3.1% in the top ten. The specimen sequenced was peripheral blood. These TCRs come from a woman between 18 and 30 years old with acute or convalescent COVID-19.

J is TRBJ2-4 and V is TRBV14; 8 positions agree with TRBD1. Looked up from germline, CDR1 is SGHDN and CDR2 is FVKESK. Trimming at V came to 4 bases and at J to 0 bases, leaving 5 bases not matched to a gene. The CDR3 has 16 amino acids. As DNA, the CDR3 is TGTGCCAGCAGCCCCGGACAGGGTTTAGCCAAAAACATTCAGTACTTC. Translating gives CASSPGQGLAKNIQYF.

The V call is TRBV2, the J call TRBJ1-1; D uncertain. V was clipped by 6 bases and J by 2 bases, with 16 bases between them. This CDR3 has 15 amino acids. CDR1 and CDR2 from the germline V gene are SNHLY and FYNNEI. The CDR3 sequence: CASSPPTGGNTEAFF. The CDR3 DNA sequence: TGTGCCAGCAGCCCCCCCACGGGAGGAAACACTGAAGCTTTCTTT.

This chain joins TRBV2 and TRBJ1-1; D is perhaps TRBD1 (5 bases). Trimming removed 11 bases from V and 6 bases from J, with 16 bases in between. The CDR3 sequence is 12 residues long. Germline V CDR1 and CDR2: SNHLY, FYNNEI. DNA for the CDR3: TGTGCCTTGTGGGGGGGTAACGCTGAAGCTTTCTTT. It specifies CALWGGNAEAFF.

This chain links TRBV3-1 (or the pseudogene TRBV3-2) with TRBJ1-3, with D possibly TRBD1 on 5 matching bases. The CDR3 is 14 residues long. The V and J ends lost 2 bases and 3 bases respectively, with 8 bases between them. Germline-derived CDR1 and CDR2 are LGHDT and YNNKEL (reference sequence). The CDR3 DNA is TGTGCCAGCAGCCAACGGGACTTTGGAAACACCATATATTTT. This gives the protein CASSQRDFGNTIYF.

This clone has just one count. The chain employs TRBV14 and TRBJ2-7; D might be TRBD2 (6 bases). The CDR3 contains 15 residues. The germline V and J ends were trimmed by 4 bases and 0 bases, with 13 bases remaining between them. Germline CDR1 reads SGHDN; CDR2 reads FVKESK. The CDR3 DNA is TGTGCCAGCAGCCCTGAAGCGGGCGCCTCCTACGAGCAGTACTTC. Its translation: CASSPEAGASYEQYF.

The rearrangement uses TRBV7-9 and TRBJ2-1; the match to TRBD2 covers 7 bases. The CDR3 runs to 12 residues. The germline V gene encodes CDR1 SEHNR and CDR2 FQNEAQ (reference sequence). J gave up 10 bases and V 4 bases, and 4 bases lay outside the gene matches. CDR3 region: CASSSGLEEQFF. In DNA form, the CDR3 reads TGTGCCAGCAGCTCCGGACTAGAAGAGCAGTTCTTC.

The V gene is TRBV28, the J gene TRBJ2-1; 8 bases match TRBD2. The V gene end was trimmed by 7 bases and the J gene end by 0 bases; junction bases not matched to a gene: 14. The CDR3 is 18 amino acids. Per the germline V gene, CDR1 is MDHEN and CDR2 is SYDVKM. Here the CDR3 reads CASITAGVVTPSYNEQFF. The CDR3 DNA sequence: TGTGCCAGCATAACAGCGGGAGTGGTTACCCCCTCCTACAATGAGCAGTTCTTC.

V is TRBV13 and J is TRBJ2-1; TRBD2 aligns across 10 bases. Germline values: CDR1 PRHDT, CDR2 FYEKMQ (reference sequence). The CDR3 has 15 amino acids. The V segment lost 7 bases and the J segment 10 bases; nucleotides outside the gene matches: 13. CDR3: CASTQTGTSVREQFF. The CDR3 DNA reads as TGTGCCAGCACCCAGACCGGGACTAGCGTACGGGAGCAGTTCTTC.

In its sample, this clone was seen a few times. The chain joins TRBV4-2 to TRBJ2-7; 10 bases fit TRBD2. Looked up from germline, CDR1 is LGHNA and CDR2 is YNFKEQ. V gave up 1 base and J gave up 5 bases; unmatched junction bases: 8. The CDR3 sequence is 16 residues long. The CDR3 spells CASSQATSGTVNEQYF. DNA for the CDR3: TGTGCCAGCAGCCAAGCTACTAGCGGGACGGTCAACGAGCAGTACTTC.

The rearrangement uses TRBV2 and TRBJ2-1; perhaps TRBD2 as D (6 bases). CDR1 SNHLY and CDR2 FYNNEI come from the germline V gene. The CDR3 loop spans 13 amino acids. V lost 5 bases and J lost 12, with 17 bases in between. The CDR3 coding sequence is TGTGCCAGCAGTAGGGACTCCCGGCGTGGGCAGTTCTTC. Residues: CASSRDSRRGQFF.

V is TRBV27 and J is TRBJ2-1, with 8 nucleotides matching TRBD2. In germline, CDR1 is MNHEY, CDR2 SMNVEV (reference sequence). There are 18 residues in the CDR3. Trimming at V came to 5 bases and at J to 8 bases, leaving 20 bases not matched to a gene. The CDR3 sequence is CASSPHLEAGGIRDEQFF. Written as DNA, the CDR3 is TGTGCCAGCAGTCCCCACCTTGAGGCGGGAGGTATTAGGGATGAGCAGTTCTTC.

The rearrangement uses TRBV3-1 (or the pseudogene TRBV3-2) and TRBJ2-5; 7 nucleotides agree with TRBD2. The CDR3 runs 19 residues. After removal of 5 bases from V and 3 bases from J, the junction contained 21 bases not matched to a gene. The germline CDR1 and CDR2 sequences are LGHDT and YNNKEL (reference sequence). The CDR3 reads CASSVSRLGRGLDKETQYF. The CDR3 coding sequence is TGTGCCAGCAGCGTAAGTCGCCTAGGGCGGGGGTTGGATAAAGAGACCCAGTACTTC.

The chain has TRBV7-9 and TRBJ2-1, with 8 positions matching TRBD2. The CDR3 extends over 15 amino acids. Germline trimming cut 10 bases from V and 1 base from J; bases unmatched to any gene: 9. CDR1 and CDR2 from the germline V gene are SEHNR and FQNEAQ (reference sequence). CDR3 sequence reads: CATEEAGASYNEQFF. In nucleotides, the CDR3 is TGTGCCACCGAAGAAGCGGGAGCGTCCTACAATGAGCAGTTCTTC.

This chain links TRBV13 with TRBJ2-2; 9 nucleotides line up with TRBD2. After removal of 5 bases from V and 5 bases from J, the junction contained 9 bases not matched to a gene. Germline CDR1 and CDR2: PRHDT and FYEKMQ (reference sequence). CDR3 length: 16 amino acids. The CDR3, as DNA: TGTGCCAGCAGCGGCCAGCGGGAGGATATGACCGGGGAGCTGTTTTTT. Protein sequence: CASSGQREDMTGELFF.

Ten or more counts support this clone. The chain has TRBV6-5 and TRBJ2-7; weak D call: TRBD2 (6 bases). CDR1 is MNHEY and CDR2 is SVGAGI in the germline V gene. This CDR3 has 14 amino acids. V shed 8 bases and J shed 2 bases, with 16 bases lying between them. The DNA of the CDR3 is TGTGCCAGCTCGACGGGAGTAAGGGCCTACGAGCAGTACTTC. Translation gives CASSTGVRAYEQYF.

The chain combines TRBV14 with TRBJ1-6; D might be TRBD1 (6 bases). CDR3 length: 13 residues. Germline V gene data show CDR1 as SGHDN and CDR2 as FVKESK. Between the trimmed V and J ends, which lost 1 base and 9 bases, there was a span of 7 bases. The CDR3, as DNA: TGTGCCAGCAGCCAAGGGGGGCGTTCACCCCTCCACTTT. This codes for CASSQGGRSPLHF. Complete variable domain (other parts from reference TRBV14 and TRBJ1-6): EAGVTQFPSHSVIEKGQTVTLRCDPISGHDNLYWYRRVMGKEIKFLLHFVKESKQDESGMPNNRFLAERTGGTYSTLKVQPAELEDSGVYFCASSQGGRSPLHFGNGTRLTVT.

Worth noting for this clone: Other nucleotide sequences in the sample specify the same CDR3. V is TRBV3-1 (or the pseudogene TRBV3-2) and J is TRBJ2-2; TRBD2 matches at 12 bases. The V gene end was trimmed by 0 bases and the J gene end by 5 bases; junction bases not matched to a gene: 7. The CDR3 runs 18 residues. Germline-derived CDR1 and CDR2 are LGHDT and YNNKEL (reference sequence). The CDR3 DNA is TGTGCCAGCAGCCAAGAAGGCCTAGCGGGAGGGGGGACCGGGGAGCTGTTTTTT. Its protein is CASSQEGLAGGGTGELFF.

The CDR3 bases are TGTGCCAGCAGTTTCCCGGGGAACACCGGGGAGCTGTTTTTT. Amino acid sequence: CASSFPGNTGELFF. This chain uses TRBV28 with TRBJ2-2; D unclear. The V end was cut by 3 bases, the J end by 1 base, with 6 bases between. There are 14 residues in the CDR3. Per germline, CDR1 MDHEN and CDR2 SYDVKM.

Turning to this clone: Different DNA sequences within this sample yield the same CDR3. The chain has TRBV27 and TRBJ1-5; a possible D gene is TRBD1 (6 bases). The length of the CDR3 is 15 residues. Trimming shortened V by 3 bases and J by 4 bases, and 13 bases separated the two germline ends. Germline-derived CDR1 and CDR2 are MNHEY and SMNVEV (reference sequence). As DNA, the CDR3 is TGTGCCAGCAGTTTCGGGGGGGCGTTTAATCAGCCCCAGCATTTT. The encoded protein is CASSFGGAFNQPQHF.

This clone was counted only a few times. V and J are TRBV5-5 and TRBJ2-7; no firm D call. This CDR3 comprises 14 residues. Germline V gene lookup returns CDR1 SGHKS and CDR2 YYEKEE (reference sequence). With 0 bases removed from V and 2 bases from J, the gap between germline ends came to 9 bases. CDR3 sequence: CASSLGYPPYEQYF. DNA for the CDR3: TGTGCCAGCAGCTTGGGCTACCCCCCCTACGAGCAGTACTTC.

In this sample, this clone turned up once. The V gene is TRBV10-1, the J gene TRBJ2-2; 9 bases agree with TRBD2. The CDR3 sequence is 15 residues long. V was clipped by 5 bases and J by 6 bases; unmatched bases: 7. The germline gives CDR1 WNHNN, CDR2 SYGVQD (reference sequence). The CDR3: CASSRLAEVPGELFF. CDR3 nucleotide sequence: TGCGCCAGCAGTCGACTAGCGGAGGTGCCCGGGGAGCTGTTTTTT.

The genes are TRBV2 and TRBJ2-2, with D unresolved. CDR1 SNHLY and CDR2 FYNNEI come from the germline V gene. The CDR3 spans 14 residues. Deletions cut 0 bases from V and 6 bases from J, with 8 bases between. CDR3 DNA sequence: TGTGCCAGCAGTGAAGCGTTTGAGTCCGGGGAGCTGTTTTTT. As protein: CASSEAFESGELFF.

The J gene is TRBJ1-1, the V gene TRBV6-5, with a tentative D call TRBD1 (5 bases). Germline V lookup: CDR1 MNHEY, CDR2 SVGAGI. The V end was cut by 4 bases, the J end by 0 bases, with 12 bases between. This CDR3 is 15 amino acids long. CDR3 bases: TGTGCCAGCAGTTTACAGCCGGACATGAACACTGAAGCTTTCTTT. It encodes CASSLQPDMNTEAFF.

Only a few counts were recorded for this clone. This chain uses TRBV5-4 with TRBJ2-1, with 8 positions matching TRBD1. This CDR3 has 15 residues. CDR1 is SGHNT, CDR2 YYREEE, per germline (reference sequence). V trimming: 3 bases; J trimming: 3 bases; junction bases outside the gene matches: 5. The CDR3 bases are TGTGCCAGCAGCTCAGGACAGGGAAGCTACAATGAGCAGTTCTTC. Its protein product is CASSSGQGSYNEQFF.

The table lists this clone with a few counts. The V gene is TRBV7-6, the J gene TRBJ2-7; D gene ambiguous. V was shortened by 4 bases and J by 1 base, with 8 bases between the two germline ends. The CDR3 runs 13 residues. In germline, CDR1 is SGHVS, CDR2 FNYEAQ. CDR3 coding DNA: TGTGCCAGCAGCTCGACAAATTCCTACGAGCAGTACTTC. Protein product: CASSSTNSYEQYF.

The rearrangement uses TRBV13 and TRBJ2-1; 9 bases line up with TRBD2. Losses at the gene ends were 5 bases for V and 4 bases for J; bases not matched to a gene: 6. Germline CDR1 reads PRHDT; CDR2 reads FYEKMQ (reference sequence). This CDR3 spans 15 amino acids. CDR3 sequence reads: CASSPPLAGYNEQFF. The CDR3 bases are TGTGCCAGCAGCCCCCCCCTAGCGGGGTACAATGAGCAGTTCTTC.

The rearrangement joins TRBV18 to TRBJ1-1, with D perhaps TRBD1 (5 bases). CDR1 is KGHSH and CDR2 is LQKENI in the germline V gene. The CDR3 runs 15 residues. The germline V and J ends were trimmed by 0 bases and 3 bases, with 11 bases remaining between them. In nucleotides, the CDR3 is TGTGCCAGCTCACCACCGAGTTGGGGGGACACTGAAGCTTTCTTT. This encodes CASSPPSWGDTEAFF.

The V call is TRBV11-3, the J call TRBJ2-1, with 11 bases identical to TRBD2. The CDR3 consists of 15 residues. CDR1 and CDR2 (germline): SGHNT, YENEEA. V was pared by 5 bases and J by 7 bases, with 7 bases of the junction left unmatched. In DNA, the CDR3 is TGTGCCAGCAGCCAAGGACTAGCGGGTGGGAATGAGCAGTTCTTC. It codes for CASSQGLAGGNEQFF.

The CDR3 sequence: CASSPTAGLGTYEQYF. The DNA for the CDR3 is TGTGCCAGCAGCCCCACAGCCGGACTCGGAACCTACGAGCAGTACTTC. The rearrangement joins TRBV7-2 to TRBJ2-7; weak D call: TRBD2 (5 bases). The CDR3 extends over 16 amino acids. Germline V gene data show CDR1 as SGHTA and CDR2 as FQGNSA. V lost 5 bases and J lost 2, with 19 bases in between.